This T cell receptor (beta chain) is from a study of T cell responses to AZD1222 COVID-19 vaccine. The study, taken as a whole, reports: CD4 TCRs associated with vaccination spanned spike, dominating at 160-218 and 743-854. Just five or six AZD1222 recipients were seropositive at baseline. A mostly white British donor set with more females was recruited, and clonal diversity was possibly underestimated. Nearly half of spike-specific TCRs reportedly target unmutated variant regions.

Germline V gene lookup returns CDR1 SGHRS and CDR2 YFSETQ. V was cut by 3 bases and J by 4 bases, with 7 bases left in between. This CDR3 region has 13 residues. The table came from immunoSEQ multiplex PCR; TCRdb's copy has only in-frame clones and leaves some out. The sample lists about 93,000 clones, roughly 91% occurring once. A word on this clone: What it binds is not known.

The TCR sequence derives from an adult in good health. Sequences were derived from peripheral blood, sampled on day 0 of MenACWY control vaccination. V usage is TRBV5-1 and J usage is TRBJ1-4; D unresolved. CDR3 in amino acids: CASSSMGNEKLFF. The CDR3 region has the DNA TGCGCCAGCAGCTCCATGGGTAATGAAAAACTGTTTTTT.